This T cell receptor beta chain was profiled in a study of identical twins. General study points: Invariant MAIT and iNKT cells could partly confound zero-insertion analyses.

In regard to this clonotype: The antigen remains unidentified.

The CDR3 has 14 residues. Between the trimmed V and J ends, which lost 0 bases and 3 bases, there was a span of 7 bases. Germline V CDR1 and CDR2: SGHRS, YFSETQ. A template switching step contributed a universal primer site, while unique molecular identifiers were present in the cDNA. Via MiXCR, TCRdb re-called the 5' RACE reads, giving one row per CDR3 protein. The repertoire includes about 460,000 distinct CDR3 sequences, 13% to 15% of them detected once, and about 0.54% sits in the top ten. This sample was also put to use in a study of yellow fever vaccine responses in identical twins.

The chain recombines TRBV5-1 with TRBJ1-3; D is uncertain. The sequence came from a woman in her late teens or twenties in good health. Sample: CD4+ T cells sorted from blood. The DNA for the CDR3 is TGCGCCAGCAGCTTGGGCGGAAATGGAAACACCATATATTTT. This translates into CASSLGGNGNTIYF.